The 7 T cell receptor beta chains given below trace back to one sample, sequenced in a study of cytomegalovirus exposure and HLA in healthy donors. The PCR employed 60 Vbeta primers together with 13 Jbeta primers. Sequencing was performed with immunoSEQ multiplex PCR; in TCRdb, only in-frame clones are kept and a portion is missing. The repertoire holds about 250,000 clones, with just under 80% as singletons. The specimen was PBMCs. These receptors all come from a boy younger than 18 in good health and CMV-seronegative.

V usage is TRBV6-5 and J usage is TRBJ1-3; D is possibly TRBD1 (5 bases). This CDR3 has 14 amino acids. Germline CDR1 MNHEY, CDR2 SVGAGI. Trimming pared 5 bases from V and 2 bases from J, leaving 10 bases between. The CDR3 bases are TGTGCCAGCAGTCGCAGGGTGGCTGGAAACACCATATATTTT. It yields the protein CASSRRVAGNTIYF.

This clone was observed a few times. The chain carries TRBV7-2 and TRBJ2-7, with TRBD2 matching 9 bases. This CDR3 has 15 amino acids. V was clipped by 4 bases and J by 3 bases; unmatched bases: 7. The germline V gene has CDR1 SGHTA and CDR2 FQGNSA. CDR3 amino acids: CASSSLAGSLYEQYF. CDR3 nucleotides: TGTGCCAGCAGCTCTCTAGCGGGGTCCCTCTACGAGCAGTACTTC.

The rearrangement links TRBV30 to TRBJ2-5; a weak D match, TRBD1 (6 bases). The J call could be wrong; TRBJ2-7 is a better fit for the DNA end. Germline V gives CDR1 GTSNPN, CDR2 SVGIG (reference sequence). The CDR3 has 14 residues. The CDR3 here is CAWSVGNRVAEQYF. CDR3 nucleotides: TGTGCCTGGAGTGTAGGTAACAGGGTGGCCGAGCAGTACTTC.

V is TRBV27 and J is TRBJ1-3; D gene uncertain. Trimming shortened V by 0 bases and J by 3 bases, and 9 bases separated the two germline ends. Germline CDR1 MNHEY, CDR2 SMNVEV (reference sequence). This CDR3 spans 15 amino acids. The CDR3 DNA is TGTGCCAGCAGTTTATCACGGGGTGGTGGAAACACCATATATTTT. This codes for CASSLSRGGGNTIYF.

The genes are TRBV15 and TRBJ2-3; unclear D gene. Germline CDR1 LNHNV, CDR2 YYDKDF (reference sequence). V lost 5 bases and J 1 base, leaving 16 bases between the germline ends. This CDR3 is built from 16 residues. The CDR3 nucleotides are TGTGCCACCAGCTCCACCAAGCAGGAAGGCACAGATACGCAGTATTTT. It yields the protein CATSSTKQEGTDTQYF.

V usage is TRBV2 and J usage is TRBJ2-3; 8 positions agree with TRBD2. J was trimmed by 2 bases and V by 11 bases; bases with no gene match: 6. This CDR3 has 13 amino acids. Germline-derived CDR1 and CDR2 are SNHLY and FYNNEI. Here the CDR3 DNA reads TGTGCCGGCGAGCGGGGGCCCACAGATACGCAGTATTTT. Translating gives CAGERGPTDTQYF.

J is TRBJ1-1 and V is TRBV7-9; D perhaps matches TRBD1 (5 bases). This CDR3 spans 13 amino acids. Trimming left V 1 base short and J 4 bases short, with 7 bases between. CDR1 and CDR2 (germline): SEHNR, FQNEAQ (reference sequence). CDR3 residues: CASSLGQFTEAFF. For the CDR3, the DNA is TGTGCCAGCAGCTTAGGACAGTTCACTGAAGCTTTCTTT.